This TCR beta chain was profiled in a study of CD8+ T cells in alopecia areata. Trimming at V came to 2 bases and at J to 6 bases, leaving 5 bases not matched to a gene. Germline CDR1 is GTSNPN and CDR2 is SVGIG (reference sequence). This CDR3 has 14 residues. Reverse transcribed after extraction, RNA yielded cDNA as the sequencing template. Using immunoSEQ multiplex PCR, the repertoire was profiled, and TCRdb retains in-frame clones only, with some absent. The repertoire has 140,000 or so clones, 62% of them found once; the top ten carry around 34%. Note on this clone: Its antigen is as yet unknown.

Study-level findings and limits: Sequencing of scalp tissue also captures the resident alphabeta T cells of normal skin. Between patients, shared TCR sequences were less clear than in mice. This was possibly due in part to HLA diversity in the patient population. Affected scalp, especially in alopecia totalis/universalis, had a higher clonality than normal scalp did.

The sequence derives from a human donor in good health. This chain links TRBV30 with TRBJ2-1, with 9 nucleotides matching TRBD1. Sequenced: CD8+ T cells sorted from blood. The CDR3 region has the DNA TGTGCCTGGAGTCCCGGGACAGGGATCAATGAGCAGTTCTTC. It specifies CAWSPGTGINEQFF. The whole variable domain, filled in from reference TRBV30 and TRBJ2-1, reads SQTIHQWPATLVQPVGSPLSLECTVEGTSNPNLYWYRQAAGRGLQLLFYSVGIGQISSEVPQNLSASRPQDRQFILSSKKLLLSDSGFYLCAWSPGTGINEQFFGPGTRLTVL.